One and the same sample provided the 30 T cell receptor beta chains below, sequenced in a study of post-analysis software for immune sequencing data (dated by TCRdb to the mid-2010s). No antigen has been assigned to these receptors. Library prep was done by PCR. Sequencing was performed on an Illumina HiSeq 2500. To reduce PCR and sequencing biases, unique molecular identifiers were built into the TCR beta cDNA libraries. Starting from the raw public reads, TCRdb applied fastp trimming at Q25, assembled clones with MiXCR and retained in-frame beta chains. CDR3 protein sequences are deduplicated, and each keeps its most common genes and DNA. Present in this sample are about 770,000 distinct CDR3 sequences, under 60% of which were seen just once. The ten most abundant clones make up 4% to 5% of the sample. Study-wide findings and limitations: Significantly higher frequencies in patients than in controls were found for roughly 5 TRBV segments, including TRBV5-6, TRBV5-1 and TRBV20-1.

Sequencing was performed on blood. The receptors derive from a girl aged 5 to 17 with multiple sclerosis.

The chain has TRBV9 and TRBJ2-5, with D hard to call. The V end was cut by 3 bases, the J end by 2 bases, with 8 bases between. The CDR3 is 13 amino acids. Germline lookup yields CDR1 SGDLS and CDR2 YYNGEE. CDR3 region: CASSEANQETQYF. The DNA for the CDR3 is TGTGCCAGCAGCGAAGCTAATCAAGAGACCCAGTACTTC.

The chain uses TRBV15 and TRBJ2-7; 7 nucleotides line up with TRBD1. The CDR3 has 17 amino acids. Germline values: CDR1 LNHNV, CDR2 YYDKDF (reference sequence). V shed 0 bases, J shed 3 bases, and the junction held 11 bases outside the gene matches. The CDR3 sequence: CATSRDLSAGTVYEQYF. The CDR3 nucleotides are TGTGCCACCAGCAGAGATTTATCGGCCGGGACAGTCTACGAGCAGTACTTC. Full variable domain (remainder filled in from reference TRBV15 and TRBJ2-7): DAMVIQNPRYQVTQFGKPVTLSCSQTLNHNVMYWYQQKSSQAPKLLFHYYDKDFNNEADTPDNFQSRRPNTSFCFLDIRSPGLGDTAMYLCATSRDLSAGTVYEQYFGPGTRLTVT.

The V and J genes are TRBV29-1 and TRBJ2-1, with D perhaps TRBD1 (5 bases). Germline V lookup: CDR1 SQVTM, CDR2 ANQGSEA. The CDR3 spans 15 residues. Trimming stripped 0 bases from V and 3 bases from J, with 12 bases between. CDR3 loop: CSVEDQGQGYNEQFF. CDR3 DNA sequence: TGCAGCGTTGAAGATCAAGGACAAGGCTACAATGAGCAGTTCTTC.

This clonotype was seen a handful of times. The chain employs TRBV15 and TRBJ2-7, with no clear D. This CDR3 comprises 12 residues. V gave up 4 bases and J gave up 6 bases, with 10 bases separating them. Per germline, CDR1 LNHNV and CDR2 YYDKDF (reference sequence). DNA of the CDR3: TGTGCCACCAGCATTTGGGCAGGCGAGCAGTACTTC. Its translation is CATSIWAGEQYF.

The CDR3 region is CATSDSRSSGANVLTF. The CDR3 nucleotides read TGTGCCACCAGTGATTCGAGATCCTCTGGGGCCAACGTCCTGACTTTC. J is TRBJ2-6 and V is TRBV24-1; D uncertain. V lost 2 bases, J lost 0 bases, and 7 bases lay in between. Germline V gene lookup returns CDR1 KGHDR and CDR2 SFDVKD. This CDR3 has 16 residues.

The chain carries TRBV19 and TRBJ2-3, with 13 bases lining up with TRBD2. The CDR3 length is 17 residues. J lost 0 bases, V lost 6 bases, and 6 bases had no gene match. Germline V gene data show CDR1 as LNHDA and CDR2 as SQIVND (reference sequence). CDR3 protein: CASSRRTSGSSTDTQYF. DNA of the CDR3: TGTGCCAGTAGCCGACGGACTAGCGGGAGTAGCACAGATACGCAGTATTTT.

The rearrangement joins TRBV3-1 to TRBJ2-1; D ambiguous. With 2 bases removed from V and 5 bases from J, the gap between germline ends came to 13 bases. CDR1 LGHDT and CDR2 YNNKEL come from the germline V gene (reference sequence). This CDR3 is 15 amino acids long. CDR3 sequence: CASSQMPRRDNEQFF. The DNA of the CDR3 is TGTGCCAGCAGCCAAATGCCCCGGCGCGACAATGAGCAGTTCTTC.

A word on this clonotype: No conserved phenylalanine or tryptophan ends this CDR3, so it is likely a read error. The chain uses TRBV12-3 or TRBV12-4 and TRBJ2-5, with D unresolved. Trimming took 6 bases from V and 7 from J, leaving 9 bases between them. The CDR3 consists of 11 residues. The CDR3 nucleotides read TGTGCCAGCAGCCTTGAAAGGACCCAGTACTGC. Protein: CASSLERTQYC.

This clonotype occurred many times. The chain is built from TRBV6-1 and TRBJ2-5; D gene unclear. This CDR3 region has 11 residues. V dropped 6 bases and J dropped 2 bases, with 4 bases sitting between them. Germline CDR1 is MNHNS and CDR2 is SASEGT. Written as DNA, the CDR3 is TGTGCCAGCAGGAAACAAGAGACCCAGTACTTC. Translation: CASRKQETQYF.

This clonotype was counted a few times. The chain couples TRBV29-1 to TRBJ2-5, with D possibly being TRBD1 (6 bases). The end of the DNA is better explained by TRBJ2-7, so the J call may be wrong. CDR1 and CDR2 from the germline V gene are SQVTM and ANQGSEA. CDR3 length: 13 residues. Written as DNA, the CDR3 is TGCAGCGCTGGAAGGCTCAGGGGTTACGAGCAGTACTTC. It is translated as CSAGRLRGYEQYF.

The chain joins TRBV12-3 or TRBV12-4 to TRBJ2-5; possibly TRBD1 for D (6 bases). The J call could be wrong; TRBJ2-7 is a better fit for the DNA end. The CDR3 sequence is 14 residues long. In DNA, the CDR3 is TGTGCCAGCAGTTTAGCCCAGGGGATAAACGAGCAGTACTTC. Translation: CASSLAQGINEQYF.

This clonotype was counted only a few times. The chain carries TRBV7-9 and TRBJ2-7; 10 bases are a match to TRBD2. V shed 4 bases and J 6 bases; nucleotides not matched to a gene: 6. Looked up from germline, CDR1 is SEHNR and CDR2 is FQNEAQ (reference sequence). The CDR3 totals 14 residues. This CDR3 is CASSSLAGVGEQYF. The CDR3, as DNA: TGTGCCAGCAGCTCGCTAGCGGGAGTCGGCGAGCAGTACTTC.

V and J are TRBV6-5 and TRBJ2-5; the D gene is possibly TRBD1 (6 bases). This CDR3 comprises 13 residues. Per the germline V gene, CDR1 is MNHEY and CDR2 is SVGAGI. V lost 7 bases, J lost 3 bases, and 12 bases lay in between. The CDR3 nucleotides read TGTGCCAGCAATTATCGGACAGAAGAGACCCAGTACTTC. Protein sequence: CASNYRTEETQYF.

This sequence joins TRBV14 and TRBJ2-1, with a possible D match to TRBD2 (5 bases). Germline lookup yields CDR1 SGHDN and CDR2 FVKESK. This CDR3 spans 15 amino acids. V was trimmed by 4 bases and J by 4 bases, leaving 14 bases between them. In nucleotides, the CDR3 is TGTGCCAGCAGCCTTAACGGGGAGTCTTACAATGAGCAGTTCTTC. Encoded protein: CASSLNGESYNEQFF.

This sequence joins TRBV2 and TRBJ1-3; D is undetermined. With 9 bases removed from V and 4 bases from J, the gap between germline ends came to 4 bases. There are 10 residues in the CDR3. Germline-derived CDR1 and CDR2 are SNHLY and FYNNEI. The CDR3 DNA reads as TGTGCCAGTGGAGGAAACACCATATATTTT. As protein: CASGGNTIYF.

V and J are TRBV28 and TRBJ2-3; no clear D. Germline assignment: CDR1 MDHEN and CDR2 SYDVKM. V lost 6 bases and J lost 4, with 23 bases in between. There are 17 residues in the CDR3. The CDR3 DNA follows: TGTGCCAGCAGCACAAGAAGGAGCAGAGTAACCGCAGATACGCAGTATTTT. Translated, it gives CASSTRRSRVTADTQYF.

The chain uses TRBV7-3 and TRBJ2-1; 7 bases are shared with TRBD2. The J segment lost 7 bases and the V segment lost 5 bases, leaving 17 bases of the junction unmatched. The CDR3 is 17 amino acids. Germline CDR1 is SGHTA and CDR2 is FQGTGA. In DNA form, the CDR3 reads TGTGCCAGCAGCCTATATGCGGGGGAGTCCTACCTAAATGAGCAGTTCTTC. This codes for CASSLYAGESYLNEQFF.

The rearrangement joins TRBV10-3 to TRBJ1-5; D gene uncertain. Deletions cut 8 bases from V and 0 bases from J, with 8 bases between. CDR1 is ENHRY and CDR2 is SYGVKD in the germline V gene. The CDR3 totals 13 residues. The CDR3 DNA reads as TGTGCCATCGCCCCTTATAGCAATCAGCCCCAGCATTTT. The encoded protein is CAIAPYSNQPQHF.

The CDR3 here is CASSPPRAGEQFF. The CDR3 DNA is TGTGCCAGCAGCCCCCCCAGAGCCGGTGAGCAGTTCTTC. The chain joins TRBV11-2 to TRBJ2-1, with D unresolved. Germline CDR1 and CDR2: SGHAT and FQNNGV. The CDR3 has 13 amino acids. The V and J ends lost 5 bases and 9 bases respectively, with 14 bases between them. The full variable domain, completed using reference TRBV11-2 and TRBJ2-1, is EAGVAQSPRYKIIEKRQSVAFWCNPISGHATLYWYQQILGQGPKLLIQFQNNGVVDDSQLPKDRFSAERLKGVDSTLKIQPAKLEDSAVYLCASSPPRAGEQFFGPGTRLTVL.

The V call is TRBV7-9, the J call TRBJ2-7, with TRBD2 identical over 11 bases. The CDR3 is 15 residues long. Trimming at V came to 5 bases and at J to 3 bases, leaving 6 bases not matched to a gene. Germline assignment: CDR1 SEHNR and CDR2 FQNEAQ (reference sequence). CDR3 DNA sequence: TGTGCCAGCAGCGTCACTAGCGGGAGTCTCTACGAGCAGTACTTC. Its protein product is CASSVTSGSLYEQYF.

This clonotype has just a few counts. The rearrangement uses TRBV9 and TRBJ2-3; a possible D gene is TRBD2 (6 bases). Trimming took 3 bases from V and 5 from J, leaving 16 bases between them. In germline, CDR1 is SGDLS, CDR2 YYNGEE. The CDR3 runs 15 residues. The CDR3 DNA follows: TGTGCCAGCAGCGGATCGGGACTCCCAGGAGATACGCAGTATTTT. It codes for CASSGSGLPGDTQYF.

This clonotype came up a few times. The rearrangement joins TRBV5-5 to TRBJ1-5; 9 bases map to TRBD1. Germline values: CDR1 SGHKS, CDR2 YYEKEE (reference sequence). Trimming cost V 4 bases and J 0 bases; bases outside gene matches: 2. The CDR3 is 15 amino acids. The CDR3 spells CASSRTGDSNQPQHF. CDR3 DNA sequence: TGTGCCAGCAGCCGGACAGGGGATAGCAATCAGCCCCAGCATTTT.

In its sample, this clonotype was seen a few times. CDR3 coding DNA: TGTGCCATAGGGGGTAGCGGGCCCTACAATGAGCAGTTCTTC. It codes for CAIGGSGPYNEQFF. The rearrangement uses TRBV10-3 and TRBJ2-1; D perhaps matches TRBD2 (7 bases). This CDR3 is built from 14 residues. Germline assignment: CDR1 ENHRY and CDR2 SYGVKD. V was cut by 9 bases and J by 2 bases, with 14 bases left in between.

V and J are TRBV29-1 and TRBJ2-5; TRBD2 matches 8 bases. V lost 4 bases, J lost 11 bases, and 15 bases stayed unmatched. In germline, CDR1 is SQVTM, CDR2 ANQGSEA. The CDR3 has 14 amino acids. CDR3 sequence: CSVVFTSGYNEQYF. The CDR3 DNA sequence: TGCAGCGTTGTATTCACTAGCGGATACAATGAGCAGTACTTC.

This clonotype was seen more than once but under ten times. The V gene is TRBV10-2, the J gene TRBJ2-5, with D tentatively TRBD2 (6 bases). Judging by the DNA end, TRBJ2-7 fits better; the J call may be wrong. Per the germline V gene, CDR1 is WSHSY and CDR2 is SAAADI. CDR3 length: 13 amino acids. CDR3 bases: TGCGCCAGCAGTGCTGGTAGCGGTTACGAGCAGTACTTC. The encoded protein is CASSAGSGYEQYF.

The count of this clonotype is one. The gene calls are TRBV6-1 and TRBJ2-5; 9 nucleotides match TRBD1. CDR1 MNHNS and CDR2 SASEGT come from the germline V gene. This CDR3 comprises 19 residues. The J segment lost 0 bases and the V segment lost 8 bases, leaving 19 bases of the junction unmatched. CDR3 amino acids: CASGQLQSHRGRHQETQYF. The CDR3 nucleotides are TGTGCCAGCGGACAACTCCAATCACACAGGGGGCGACACCAAGAGACCCAGTACTTC.

On this clonotype itself: At one end, the junction sequence differs from germline, possibly due to a read error. The V and J genes are TRBV7-9 and TRBJ2-5, with D perhaps TRBD2 (6 bases). This CDR3 spans 14 amino acids. Germline CDR1 is SEHNR and CDR2 is FQNEAQ (reference sequence). Written as DNA, the CDR3 is TGTGTCAGCAGCTTAGGACTACTGCAAGAGACCCAGTACTTC. This gives the protein CVSSLGLLQETQYF. Variable domain in full (rest from reference TRBV7-9 and TRBJ2-5): DTGVSQNPRHKITKRGQNVTFRCDPISEHNRLYWYRQTLGQGPEFLTYFQNEAQLEKSRLLSDRFSAERPKGSFSTLEIQRTEQGDSAMYLCVSSLGLLQETQYFGPGTRLLVL.

A few counts support this clonotype. The rearrangement links TRBV20-1 to TRBJ2-7, with TRBD2 matching over 7 bases. The CDR3 runs to 14 residues. V was clipped by 1 base and J by 6 bases; unmatched bases: 9. Germline CDR1 is DFQATT and CDR2 is SNEGSKA (reference sequence). The CDR3 DNA is TGCAGTGCTAGAGCCGGGACTACCCGAGGCGAGCAGTACTTC. The encoded protein is CSARAGTTRGEQYF.

The chain employs TRBV20-1 and TRBJ2-5; D call uncertain. CDR3 length: 13 residues. Germline lookup yields CDR1 DFQATT and CDR2 SNEGSKA (reference sequence). The V and J ends lost 5 bases and 1 base respectively, with 11 bases between them. The CDR3 DNA sequence: TGCAGTGCTCCCACGGGCTTCCAAGAGACCCAGTACTTC. Translated: CSAPTGFQETQYF.

The J gene is TRBJ2-4, the V gene TRBV4-3, with D perhaps matching TRBD1 (6 bases). The J call could be wrong; TRBJ2-7 is a better fit for the DNA end. Germline CDR1 reads LGHNA; CDR2 reads YSLEER. CDR3 size: 15 residues. The CDR3 DNA follows: TGCGCCAGCAGCCAAGAGGGCAGGGGATTCTCCGAGCAGTACTTC. Translating it yields CASSQEGRGFSEQYF.